Shown below are 21 T cell receptor beta chains from a single sample sequenced in a study of T cells after yellow fever vaccination. TCRdb re-analysed the 5' RACE reads in MiXCR, keeping a single row per CDR3 protein. Here the sample spans around 30,000 distinct CDR3 sequences, about 10% being singletons. Sample: PBMCs, either bulk or a sorted T-cell subset (CD4+, CD8+, memory, or dextramer-sorted; not recorded which), taken around 14 days after the first yellow fever vaccination. These receptors originate from a man younger than 30 who received the YFV17D yellow fever vaccine.

This clonotype was counted ten times or more. V and J are TRBV4-3 and TRBJ2-3, with 8 bases lining up with TRBD2. Germline V gene lookup returns CDR1 LGHNA and CDR2 YSLEER. This CDR3 comprises 16 residues. The V and J ends lost 4 bases and 2 bases, in that order; junction bases with no gene match: 8. CDR3 in amino acids: CASSRGGSGITDTQYF. As DNA, the CDR3 is TGCGCCAGCAGCCGGGGGGGTAGCGGGATCACAGATACGCAGTATTTT.

This clonotype appeared many times. The chain is built from TRBV10-3 and TRBJ1-5; the match to TRBD1 covers 10 bases. With V trimmed by 11 bases and J by 6 bases, 10 bases remained unmatched. The CDR3 extends over 14 amino acids. Per germline, CDR1 ENHRY and CDR2 SYGVKD. The chain's CDR3 is CAADPTGGGQPQHF. CDR3 in DNA: TGTGCCGCCGACCCGACAGGGGGCGGTCAGCCCCAGCATTTT.

This clonotype was seen at least ten times. The V gene is TRBV30, the J gene TRBJ2-1; 7 bases agree with TRBD2. CDR1 is GTSNPN, CDR2 SVGIG, per germline (reference sequence). The CDR3 loop spans 15 amino acids. Trimming at V came to 0 bases and at J to 8 bases, leaving 10 bases not matched to a gene. In DNA form, the CDR3 reads TGTGCCTGGAGTGTATCTGGACTAGAACGCGATGAGCAGTTCTTC. This encodes CAWSVSGLERDEQFF.

This clonotype appeared many times. The rearrangement links TRBV25-1 to TRBJ2-1, with a possible D match to TRBD1 (6 bases). Germline V gene lookup returns CDR1 MGHDK and CDR2 SYGVNS. The CDR3 sequence is 19 residues long. V was shortened by 4 bases and J by 0 bases, with 22 bases between the two germline ends. Here the CDR3 DNA reads TGTGCCAGCAGTGCTCCCAGGGGCCCTACCCCAGGCTCCTACAATGAGCAGTTCTTC. Its translation is CASSAPRGPTPGSYNEQFF.

This clonotype was picked up many times. The V call is TRBV12-3 or TRBV12-4, the J call TRBJ1-5, with D maybe TRBD1 (5 bases). CDR3 length equals 14 residues. V shed 6 bases and J shed 9 bases, with 18 bases lying between them. CDR3 DNA: TGTGCCAGCAGCATCGGGGGTGATTGGCGGCCCCAGCATTTT. Its translation is CASSIGGDWRPQHF.

In this sample, this clonotype turned up a few times. This CDR3 is CASSLTRQGRETQYF. CDR3 in DNA: TGTGCCAGCAGCTTGACGCGACAGGGGAGAGAGACCCAGTACTTC. The J gene is TRBJ2-5, the V gene TRBV5-5; 8 bases align to TRBD1. J gave up 4 bases and V 1 base, and 6 bases lay outside the gene matches. This CDR3 region has 15 residues. Germline V gene sequence: CDR1 SGHKS, CDR2 YYEKEE (reference sequence). Based on the CDR3 plus reference TRBV5-5 and TRBJ2-5, the full variable domain is DAGVTQSPTHLIKTRGQQVTLRCSPISGHKSVSWYQQVLGQGPQFIFQYYEKEERGRGNFPDRFSARQFPNYSSELNVNALLLGDSALYLCASSLTRQGRETQYFGPGTRLLVL.

The chain recombines TRBV4-2 with TRBJ1-1; 8 bases fit TRBD1. Germline lookup yields CDR1 LGHNA and CDR2 YNFKEQ. The CDR3 loop spans 17 amino acids. V was pared by 0 bases and J by 1 base, with 7 bases of the junction left unmatched. The CDR3 nucleotides are TGTGCCAGCAGCCAAGATCCGACAGGGGCCGGGAACACTGAAGCTTTCTTT. Its translation is CASSQDPTGAGNTEAFF.

In its sample, this clonotype was seen many times. The rearrangement links TRBV7-2 to TRBJ2-1; D may be TRBD1 (8 bases). This CDR3 has 13 amino acids. With 5 bases removed from V and 8 bases from J, the gap between germline ends came to 13 bases. Germline values: CDR1 SGHTA, CDR2 FQGNSA. The CDR3 DNA sequence: TGTGCCAGCAGCGAACAGGGGGGGCATGAGCAGTTCTTC. It specifies CASSEQGGHEQFF.

Many counts were recorded for this clonotype. The chain employs TRBV3-1 and TRBJ1-1; 7 nucleotides align to TRBD1. Germline V gene lookup returns CDR1 LGHDT and CDR2 YNNKEL (reference sequence). There are 14 residues in the CDR3. Losses at the gene ends were 0 bases for V and 3 bases for J; bases not matched to a gene: 1. The CDR3 DNA follows: TGTGCCAGCAGCCAAGAGCAGGGGGACACTGAAGCTTTCTTT. Amino acids: CASSQEQGDTEAFF.

This clonotype showed up many times. The chain recombines TRBV29-1 with TRBJ1-2; D is undetermined. The CDR3 length is 14 residues. The V gene lost 3 bases and the J gene lost 2 bases, with 13 bases spanning the gap. Looked up from germline, CDR1 is SQVTM and CDR2 is ANQGSEA. CDR3 DNA: TGCAGCGTTGAGGTCGGGGTGACCAACTATGGCTACACCTTC. It is translated as CSVEVGVTNYGYTF.

As concerns this clonotype: A much larger clone sits a single nucleotide away, making a read error possible. The V call is TRBV30, the J call TRBJ2-2; perhaps TRBD1 as D (6 bases). The CDR3 is made up of 13 amino acids. Germline loops: CDR1 GTSNPN, CDR2 SVGIG (reference sequence). Trimming took off 7 bases at V and 1 base at J, with 10 bases between the two ends. CDR3 nucleotide sequence: TGTGCCTCCCAGACAGGGAACACCGGGGAGCTGTTTTTT. Translated, it gives CASQTGNTGELFF. Full variable domain (outside the CDR3, taken from reference TRBV30 and TRBJ2-2): SQTIHQWPATLVQPVGSPLSLECTVEGTSNPNLYWYRQAAGRGLQLLFYSVGIGQISSEVPQNLSASRPQDRQFILSSKKLLLSDSGFYLCASQTGNTGELFFGEGSRLTVL.

This clonotype was counted at least ten times. The chain couples TRBV7-3 to TRBJ2-2, with D tentatively TRBD1 or TRBD2 (6 bases each). The CDR3 is made up of 16 amino acids. Between the trimmed V and J ends, which lost 1 base and 7 bases, there was a span of 16 bases. CDR1 is SGHTA, CDR2 FQGTGA, per germline. The CDR3 bases are TGTGCCAGCAGCTTAAGGGGGGCGCTCAGTGACGGGGAGCTGTTTTTT. Translating gives CASSLRGALSDGELFF.

The rearrangement links TRBV6-5 to TRBJ2-2; perhaps TRBD1 as D (6 bases). Germline V gene sequence: CDR1 MNHEY, CDR2 SVGAGI. The CDR3 runs 15 residues. Trimming pared 3 bases from V and 7 bases from J, leaving 15 bases between. CDR3 residues: CASSYLDSGRGELFF. The CDR3 DNA reads as TGTGCCAGCAGTTATCTGGACAGTGGTCGCGGGGAGCTGTTTTTT.

This clonotype was recorded many times. The chain is built from TRBV5-8 and TRBJ1-1, with TRBD1 matching over 7 bases. The CDR3 totals 14 residues. After removal of 3 bases from V and 3 bases from J, the junction contained 5 bases not matched to a gene. Germline CDR1 reads SGHTS; CDR2 reads YDEGEE. In DNA form, the CDR3 reads TGTGCCAGCAGCTCAGGGGGTGGGGACACTGAAGCTTTCTTT. Protein product: CASSSGGGDTEAFF.

This clonotype was recorded at least ten times. The chain joins TRBV24-1 to TRBJ2-1; D is possibly TRBD1 or TRBD2 (5 bases each). The length of the CDR3 is 16 residues. Germline V gives CDR1 KGHDR, CDR2 SFDVKD. V gave up 4 bases and J gave up 5 bases, with 17 bases separating them. DNA of the CDR3: TGTGCCACCAGTGACAGCGACAGCGGCCCCCACAATGAGCAGTTCTTC. This codes for CATSDSDSGPHNEQFF.

This clonotype appeared many times. The chain employs TRBV4-1 and TRBJ2-2; unclear D gene. V gave up 0 bases and J gave up 7 bases, with 12 bases separating them. This CDR3 comprises 15 residues. The germline V gene encodes CDR1 MGHRA and CDR2 YSYEKL. CDR3 in amino acids: CASSQEYSGYGELFF. CDR3 DNA: TGCGCCAGCAGCCAAGAATATTCGGGTTACGGGGAGCTGTTTTTT.

On this clonotype itself: A much larger clone differs by one base, so this may be a read error. The genes are TRBV12-3 or TRBV12-4 and TRBJ2-3; no definite D call. Trimming removed 6 bases at V and 2 bases at J, with 6 bases between. The CDR3 extends over 12 amino acids. CDR3: CASRYATDTQYF. The CDR3 DNA follows: TGTGCCAGCAGGTACGCCACAGATACGCAGTATTTT.

This clonotype has at least ten counts. An end of the junction differs from the germline gene, which may be a read error. The DNA for the CDR3 is TGCAGTGCTAGAGGGGGGGGCAGGCATACCGAGGGAAGCTCTGCGGCCAACGTCCTGACTTTC. Translating gives CSARGGGRHTEGSSAANVLTF. V usage is TRBV20-1 and J usage is TRBJ2-6; a possible D gene is TRBD2 (7 bases). CDR1 DFQATT and CDR2 SNEGSKA come from the germline V gene (reference sequence). This CDR3 spans 21 amino acids.

This clonotype has a single count. This may be a read error, as it is one base from a much larger clone. The V call is TRBV9, the J call TRBJ2-6; a possible D gene is TRBD1 (5 bases). The CDR3 has 15 amino acids. Germline V CDR1 and CDR2: SGDLS, YYNGEE. The chain's CDR3 is CASSLTDSVANVLTF. DNA of the CDR3: TGTGCCAGCAGCCTGACAGACTCTGTGGCCAACGTCCTGACTTTC.

The sample holds many counts of this clonotype. The chain joins TRBV6-5 to TRBJ1-1; D uncertain. This CDR3 is 16 amino acids long. V shed 6 bases and J shed 4 bases, with 21 bases lying between them. Germline V gives CDR1 MNHEY, CDR2 SVGAGI. The CDR3 DNA is TGTGCCAGCAGGACCCGACTGGCCTCAGTAGTCACTGAAGCTTTCTTT. It translates to CASRTRLASVVTEAFF.

With regard to this clonotype: A single base separates this from a much larger clone, so it may be a read error. This likely comes from a read error, as the CDR3 has no conserved phenylalanine or tryptophan at its end. This CDR3 reads CASSLERVDTEAFS. CDR3 DNA: TGCGCCAGCAGCTTGGAAAGGGTAGACACTGAAGCTTTCTCT. The chain links TRBV5-1 to TRBJ1-1; D remains ambiguous. V was trimmed by 0 bases and J by 3 bases, leaving 9 bases between them. CDR1 and CDR2 from the germline V gene are SGHRS and YFSETQ. This CDR3 has 14 residues.